The source of this TCR beta chain is a study of T cell responses to AZD1222 COVID-19 vaccine (dated by TCRdb to the early 2020s). Concerning the study at large: AZD1222 recipients with second doses at about 4 weeks or about 12 weeks were pooled, because spike-specific TCR depth and breadth did not differ between schedules. A total of approximately 240 trial participants underwent TCR sequencing, of whom nearly 210 received two doses of AZD1222 and some 26 received two doses of the MenACWY control vaccine. Trial participants were enrolled by age into subgroups of 18-55, 56-69 and 70-plus years, and around 150, 28 and 57 TCR-sequenced participants, respectively, were included in these subgroups.

As concerns this clone: Its target antigen remains unknown. Per-nucleotide qualities are absent, and no much larger clonotype sits a single base away.

Points the paper makes about the study in general: After two AZD1222 doses, spike-specific TCR breadth and depth were significantly higher than at day 0 and than in MenACWY recipients. Participants were mostly white British and included more females than males, and it was suggested by the authors that clonal diversity may have been underestimated. In the small 56-69-year group, the increase in depth fell short of significance, most likely because of low power. The vaccine-associated CD4 TCRs covered the entire spike protein, and the dominant responses fell in regions 160-218 and 743-854. Because no samples from the day 14 peak response were available, repertoires could be characterized only after the peak T cell response. Conclusions about previously exposed vaccinees are limited, since just six AZD1222 recipients were seropositive for SARS-CoV-2 at baseline. Reportedly, almost half of the unique spike-specific TCRs recognized epitopes lying outside the regions that are mutated in the B.1.351 and B.1.1.7 variants.

The CDR3 regions of human TCRbeta chains were analyzed by immunosequencing. On the authors' methods: Repertoire TCRs were checked for matches against a reference library of SARS-CoV-2-specific TCRs that had been generated using the MIRA antigen-specificity platform. Breadth meant the fraction of unique TCRs that were SARS-CoV-2-associated, whereas depth meant the fraction of total T cells that were SARS-CoV-2-associated. Each spike-specific TCR was assigned to its reactive spike region and to a CD4 or CD8 class using the MIRA data. Log10-transformed breadth and depth values were compared by one-way ANOVA with Sidak's multiple comparisons tests. Drawn from immuneACCESS, this table holds only the in-frame rearrangements with V and J called that TCRdb kept. Clones are partly lost; checked studies trace under half to an unresolved V gene and leave the rest unexplained. That table furnishes V, J and clone size, whereas the DNA furnished D and trimming. In all, the sample holds approximately 150,000 clones, and 91% of those were seen once. In total, the top ten clones hold 1.4% of the sample.

Per the publication, the time point label means: baseline before first vaccination. Samples from vaccinated people were obtained from the UK trials COV001 and COV002, which included a single-blind randomized controlled phase 2/3 trial of AZD1222 (ChAdOx1 nCoV-19) in healthy adults. For TCRbeta chain sequencing, PBMC samples from trial participants were taken at day 0 and at day 28 after the second dose. The sample was peripheral blood, taken on day 0 of AZD1222 vaccination. The clonotype comes from an adult in good health.

The CDR3 region has the sequence CASSVATGSTNTGELFF. The nucleotides are TGTGCCAGCAGCGTAGCTACGGGGTCAACGAACACCGGGGAGCTGTTTTTT. In this chain, TRBV9 is recombined with TRBJ2-2; tentative D gene TRBD2, with 5 bases matching. From the cysteine up to the phenylalanine, the CDR3 has a length of 17 residues. Only the CDR3 portion is preserved as DNA: 51 bases, with reading frame beginning at the first base. The germline V gene provides CDR1 SGDLS and CDR2 YYNGEE. V sheds 0 bases and J sheds 0 bases, leaving 12 bases between their ends.